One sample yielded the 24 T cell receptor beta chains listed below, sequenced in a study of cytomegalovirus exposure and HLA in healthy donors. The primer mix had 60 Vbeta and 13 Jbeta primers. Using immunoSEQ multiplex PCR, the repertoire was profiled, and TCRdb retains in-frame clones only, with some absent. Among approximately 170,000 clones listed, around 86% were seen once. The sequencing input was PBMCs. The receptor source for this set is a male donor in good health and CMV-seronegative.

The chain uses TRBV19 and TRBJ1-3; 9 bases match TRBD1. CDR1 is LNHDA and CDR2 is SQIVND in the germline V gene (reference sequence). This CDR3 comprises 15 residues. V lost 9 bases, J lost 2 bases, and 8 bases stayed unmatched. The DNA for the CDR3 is TGTGCCAGCCGCCGGGACAGGGACCCTGGAAACACCATATATTTT. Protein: CASRRDRDPGNTIYF. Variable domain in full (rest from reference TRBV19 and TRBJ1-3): DGGITQSPKYLFRKEGQNVTLSCEQNLNHDAMYWYRQDPGQGLRLIYYSQIVNDFQKGDIAEGYSVSREKKESFPLTVTSAQKNPTAFYLCASRRDRDPGNTIYFGEGSWLTVV.

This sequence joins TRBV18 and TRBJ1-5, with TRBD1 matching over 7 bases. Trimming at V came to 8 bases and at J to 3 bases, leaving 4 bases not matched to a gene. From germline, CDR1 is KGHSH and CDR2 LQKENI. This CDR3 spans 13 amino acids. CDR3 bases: TGTGCCAGCCGCGGACAGGACAATCAGCCCCAGCATTTT. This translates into CASRGQDNQPQHF. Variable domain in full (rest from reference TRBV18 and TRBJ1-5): NAGVMQNPRHLVRRRGQEARLRCSPMKGHSHVYWYRQLPEEGLKFMVYLQKENIIDESGMPKERFSAEFPKEGPSILRIQQVVRGDSAAYFCASRGQDNQPQHFGDGTRLSIL.

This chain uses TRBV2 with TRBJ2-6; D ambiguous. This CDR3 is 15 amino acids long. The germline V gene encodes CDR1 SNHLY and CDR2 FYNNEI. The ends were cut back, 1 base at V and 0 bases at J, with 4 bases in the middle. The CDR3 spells CASSEGGSGANVLTF. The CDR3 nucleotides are TGTGCCAGCAGTGAAGGCGGCTCTGGGGCCAACGTCCTGACTTTC.

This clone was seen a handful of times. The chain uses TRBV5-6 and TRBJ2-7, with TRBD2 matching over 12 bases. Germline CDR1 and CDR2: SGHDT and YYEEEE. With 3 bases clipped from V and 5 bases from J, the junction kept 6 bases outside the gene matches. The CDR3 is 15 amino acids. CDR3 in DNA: TGTGCCAGCAGCTCGCTAGCGGGGGGGTTCGACGAGCAGTACTTC. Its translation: CASSSLAGGFDEQYF.

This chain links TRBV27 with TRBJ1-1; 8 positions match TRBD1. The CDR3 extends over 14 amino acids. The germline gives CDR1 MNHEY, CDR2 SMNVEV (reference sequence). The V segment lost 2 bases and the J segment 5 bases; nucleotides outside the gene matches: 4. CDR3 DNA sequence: TGTGCCAGCAGTTTACAGGGGGCGAGGACTGAAGCTTTCTTT. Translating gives CASSLQGARTEAFF.

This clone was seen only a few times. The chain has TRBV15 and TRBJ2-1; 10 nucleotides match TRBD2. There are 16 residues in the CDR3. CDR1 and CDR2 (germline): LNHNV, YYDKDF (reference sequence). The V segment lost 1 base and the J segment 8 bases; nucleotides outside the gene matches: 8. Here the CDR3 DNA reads TGTGCCACCAGCAGAGTACCGGGACTAGCGTTCGATGAGCAGTTCTTC. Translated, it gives CATSRVPGLAFDEQFF.

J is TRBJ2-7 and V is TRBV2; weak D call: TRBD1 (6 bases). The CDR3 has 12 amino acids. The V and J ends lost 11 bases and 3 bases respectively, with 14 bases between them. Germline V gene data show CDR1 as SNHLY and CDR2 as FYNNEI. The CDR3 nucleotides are TGTGCCGCGAGGGGGTACGACTACGAGCAGTACTTC. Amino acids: CAARGYDYEQYF.

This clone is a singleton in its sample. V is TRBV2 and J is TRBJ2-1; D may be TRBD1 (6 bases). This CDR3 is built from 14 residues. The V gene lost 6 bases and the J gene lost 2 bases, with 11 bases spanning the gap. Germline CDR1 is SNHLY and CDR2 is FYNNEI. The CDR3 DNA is TGTGCCAGCAGGCCAGGGGTTACCTACAATGAGCAGTTCTTC. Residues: CASRPGVTYNEQFF.

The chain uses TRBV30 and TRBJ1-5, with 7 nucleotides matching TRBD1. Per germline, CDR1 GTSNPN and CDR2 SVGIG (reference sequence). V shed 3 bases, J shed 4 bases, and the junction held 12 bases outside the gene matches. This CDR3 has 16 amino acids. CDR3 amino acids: CAWRPSGTVLNQPQHF. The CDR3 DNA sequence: TGTGCCTGGAGACCCTCCGGGACAGTCTTGAATCAGCCCCAGCATTTT.

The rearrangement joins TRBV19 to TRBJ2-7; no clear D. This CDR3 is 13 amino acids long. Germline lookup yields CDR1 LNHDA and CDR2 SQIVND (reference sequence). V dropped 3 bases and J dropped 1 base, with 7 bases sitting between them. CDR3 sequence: CASSITVSYEQYF. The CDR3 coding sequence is TGTGCCAGTAGTATTACGGTTTCCTACGAGCAGTACTTC.

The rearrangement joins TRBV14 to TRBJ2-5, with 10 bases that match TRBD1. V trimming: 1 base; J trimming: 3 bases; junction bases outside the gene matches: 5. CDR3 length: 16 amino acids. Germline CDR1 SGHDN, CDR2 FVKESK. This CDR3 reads CASSQAHGQGEETQYF. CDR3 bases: TGTGCCAGCAGCCAAGCGCACGGACAGGGGGAAGAGACCCAGTACTTC.

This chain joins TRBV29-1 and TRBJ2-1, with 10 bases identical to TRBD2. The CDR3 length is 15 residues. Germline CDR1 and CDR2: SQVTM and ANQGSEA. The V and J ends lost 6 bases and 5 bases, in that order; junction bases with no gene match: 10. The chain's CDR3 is CSVSPLAGAHNEQFF. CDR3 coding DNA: TGCAGCGTCAGTCCCCTAGCGGGGGCGCACAATGAGCAGTTCTTC.

CDR3 in DNA: TGTGCCAGCTCACAGAGGGGGGGCGAAAGACTCTACAATGAGCAGTTCTTC. This encodes CASSQRGGERLYNEQFF. The genes are TRBV18 and TRBJ2-1, with D tentatively TRBD2 (7 bases). V lost 4 bases, J lost 3 bases, and 19 bases lay in between. Germline V gene lookup returns CDR1 KGHSH and CDR2 LQKENI. CDR3 length equals 17 residues. The whole variable domain, remainder taken from reference TRBV18 and TRBJ2-1, is NAGVMQNPRHLVRRRGQEARLRCSPMKGHSHVYWYRQLPEEGLKFMVYLQKENIIDESGMPKERFSAEFPKEGPSILRIQQVVRGDSAAYFCASSQRGGERLYNEQFFGPGTRLTVL.

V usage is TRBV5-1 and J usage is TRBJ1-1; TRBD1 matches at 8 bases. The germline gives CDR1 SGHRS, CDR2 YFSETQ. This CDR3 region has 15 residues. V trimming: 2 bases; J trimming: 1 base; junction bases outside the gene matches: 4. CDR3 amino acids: CASSFTGTGNTEAFF. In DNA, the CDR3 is TGCGCCAGCAGCTTTACCGGGACAGGGAACACTGAAGCTTTCTTT.

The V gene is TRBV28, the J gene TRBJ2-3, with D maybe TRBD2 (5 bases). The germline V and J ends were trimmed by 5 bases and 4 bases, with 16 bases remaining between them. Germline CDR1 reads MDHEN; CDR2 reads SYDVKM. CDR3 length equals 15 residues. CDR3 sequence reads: CASSPGGRSSDTQYF. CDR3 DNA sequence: TGTGCCAGCAGTCCGGGCGGGCGGTCTTCAGATACGCAGTATTTT.

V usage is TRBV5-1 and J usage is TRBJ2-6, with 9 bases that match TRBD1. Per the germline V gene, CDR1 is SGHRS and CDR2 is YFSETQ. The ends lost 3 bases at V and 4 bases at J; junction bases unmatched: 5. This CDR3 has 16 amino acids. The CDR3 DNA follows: TGCGCCAGCAGCTCTGGACAGGGGACCGGGGCCAACGTCCTGACTTTC. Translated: CASSSGQGTGANVLTF.

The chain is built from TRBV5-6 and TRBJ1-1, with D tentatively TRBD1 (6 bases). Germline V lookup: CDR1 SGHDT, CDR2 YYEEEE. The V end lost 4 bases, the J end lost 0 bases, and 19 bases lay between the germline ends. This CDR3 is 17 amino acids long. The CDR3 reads CASSRTVGGPLNTEAFF. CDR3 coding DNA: TGTGCCAGCAGCAGGACAGTCGGGGGGCCCCTGAACACTGAAGCTTTCTTT.

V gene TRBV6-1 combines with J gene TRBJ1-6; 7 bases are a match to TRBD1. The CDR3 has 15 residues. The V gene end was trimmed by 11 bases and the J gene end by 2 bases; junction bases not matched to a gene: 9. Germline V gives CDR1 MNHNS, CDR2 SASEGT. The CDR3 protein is CASGVGGTYNSPLHF. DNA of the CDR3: TGTGCCTCCGGCGTAGGGGGCACCTATAATTCACCCCTCCACTTT.

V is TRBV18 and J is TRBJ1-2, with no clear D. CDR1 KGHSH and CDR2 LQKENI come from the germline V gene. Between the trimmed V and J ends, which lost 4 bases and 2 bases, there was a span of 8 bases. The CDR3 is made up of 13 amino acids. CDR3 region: CASSHPGNYGYTF. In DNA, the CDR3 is TGTGCCAGCTCACATCCCGGGAACTATGGCTACACCTTC.

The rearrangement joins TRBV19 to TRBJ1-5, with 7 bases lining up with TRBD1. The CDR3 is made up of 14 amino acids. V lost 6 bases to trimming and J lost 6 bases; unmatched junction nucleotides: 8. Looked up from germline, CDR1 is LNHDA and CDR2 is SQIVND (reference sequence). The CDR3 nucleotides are TGTGCCAGTAGAAGGGGGCTGGGTGGTCAGCCCCAGCATTTT. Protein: CASRRGLGGQPQHF.

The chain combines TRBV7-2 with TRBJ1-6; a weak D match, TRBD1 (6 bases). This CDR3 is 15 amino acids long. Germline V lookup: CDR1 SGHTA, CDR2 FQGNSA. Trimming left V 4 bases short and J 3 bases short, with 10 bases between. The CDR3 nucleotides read TGTGCCAGCAGCTCGACAGGAGTCTATAATTCACCCCTCCACTTT. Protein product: CASSSTGVYNSPLHF.

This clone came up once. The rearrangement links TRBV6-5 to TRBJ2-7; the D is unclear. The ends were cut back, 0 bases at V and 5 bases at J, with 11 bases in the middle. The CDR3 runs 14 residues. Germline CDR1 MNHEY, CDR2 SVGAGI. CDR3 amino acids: CASSYSAREDEQYF. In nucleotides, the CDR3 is TGTGCCAGCAGTTACTCTGCCCGAGAGGACGAGCAGTACTTC.

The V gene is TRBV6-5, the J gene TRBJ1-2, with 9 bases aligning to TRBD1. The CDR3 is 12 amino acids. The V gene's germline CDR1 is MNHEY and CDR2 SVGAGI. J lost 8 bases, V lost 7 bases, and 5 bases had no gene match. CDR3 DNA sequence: TGTGCCAGCACCCGGGACAGGGTGGGCTACACCTTC. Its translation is CASTRDRVGYTF.

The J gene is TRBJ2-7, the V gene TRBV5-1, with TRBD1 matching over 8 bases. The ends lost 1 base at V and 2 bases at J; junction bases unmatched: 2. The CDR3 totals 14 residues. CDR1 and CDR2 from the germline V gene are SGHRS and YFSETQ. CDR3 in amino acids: CASSLTGGTYEQYF. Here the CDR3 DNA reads TGCGCCAGCAGCTTGACAGGGGGAACCTACGAGCAGTACTTC.